The text below deals with one T cell receptor beta chain. Its antigen remains undetermined. The sample holds no much larger clone one base away, and base qualities are not on file. TCRbeta CDR3 regions were amplified from genomic DNA using the immunoSEQ Assay, a bias-controlled multiplex PCR. As for the original processing: Nucleated cell counts per sample were estimated from amplification of reference gene primers within the assay. To quantify the absolute abundance of each unique TCRbeta CDR3 rearrangement, sequence reads were collapsed and filtered. Productive Simpson clonality was computed per sample as the square root of Simpson's diversity index over productive rearrangements. Imported from immuneACCESS, the table was reduced by TCRdb to in-frame sequences with V and J called. These copies leave out some clones; in studies compared against another copy, an unresolved V gene accounts for under half, and the cause of the remainder is not known. V and J calls and clone size are given by that table; D and trimming were obtained from the DNA. For this sample the table gives 200,000 to 300,000 clones, of which about nine tenths were detected only once. The ten largest account for roughly 0.79% of the sample.

The entry originates in a study of blood T cell repertoires in COVID-19 (TCRdb year 2020). The study in broad terms: Samples covering the acute and convalescent phases of COVID-19 were provided by collaborators in the United States, Italy and Spain. The prospective study material was composed of cDNA or gDNA derived from T cells, B-cell-depleted T cells, or PBMCs. Subjects who had been exposed to COVID-19, were actively infected with it, or had recovered from it provided the deeply sampled blood TCRbeta repertoires that made up the dataset. The repertoires were released in a freely available public database meant as a resource for research on the immune response to SARS-CoV-2. The samples were drawn from two sources: the first 160 participants of the ongoing ImmuneRACE study, and 1,200 or so subjects contributed by 6 global collaborators. Sample metadata almost always included a de-identified subject ID, COVID-19 status, age in years and sex. Where available, HLA class I and class II types were taken from metadata supplied by the sample provider and were not determined by assay-based typing.

What the work shows at the level of the full study, not this receptor alone: How much clinical and demographic metadata was included differed by source and by participant, and the metadata was provided uncurated.

One collaborating source in Seattle enrolled patients during active infection and followed them longitudinally through the course of disease. Collaborating institutions collected whole blood in K2EDTA tubes following their own protocols. For TCRbeta analysis, collaborators shipped samples in one of three forms: frozen whole blood, isolated PBMCs, or DNA extracted from either of those sample types. V trim: 5 bases; J trim: 4 bases; unmatched bases: 10. The CDR3 runs 15 amino acids, cysteine and phenylalanine included. CDR3 DNA is the only sequence kept; it has 45 bases, read in frame from the first base. The germline V gene (reference sequence) supplies CDR1 SEHNR and CDR2 FQNEAQ.

The chain couples TRBV7-9 to TRBJ1-1, with 7 bases matching TRBD1. This clonotype was obtained from a man aged 25 to 45 with COVID-19, enrolled during active disease. The sample consisted of peripheral blood. Here the CDR3 is given as CASSNRGGGFTEAFF. The DNA sequence is TGTGCCAGCAGCAACCGCGGAGGGGGCTTCACTGAAGCTTTCTTT.